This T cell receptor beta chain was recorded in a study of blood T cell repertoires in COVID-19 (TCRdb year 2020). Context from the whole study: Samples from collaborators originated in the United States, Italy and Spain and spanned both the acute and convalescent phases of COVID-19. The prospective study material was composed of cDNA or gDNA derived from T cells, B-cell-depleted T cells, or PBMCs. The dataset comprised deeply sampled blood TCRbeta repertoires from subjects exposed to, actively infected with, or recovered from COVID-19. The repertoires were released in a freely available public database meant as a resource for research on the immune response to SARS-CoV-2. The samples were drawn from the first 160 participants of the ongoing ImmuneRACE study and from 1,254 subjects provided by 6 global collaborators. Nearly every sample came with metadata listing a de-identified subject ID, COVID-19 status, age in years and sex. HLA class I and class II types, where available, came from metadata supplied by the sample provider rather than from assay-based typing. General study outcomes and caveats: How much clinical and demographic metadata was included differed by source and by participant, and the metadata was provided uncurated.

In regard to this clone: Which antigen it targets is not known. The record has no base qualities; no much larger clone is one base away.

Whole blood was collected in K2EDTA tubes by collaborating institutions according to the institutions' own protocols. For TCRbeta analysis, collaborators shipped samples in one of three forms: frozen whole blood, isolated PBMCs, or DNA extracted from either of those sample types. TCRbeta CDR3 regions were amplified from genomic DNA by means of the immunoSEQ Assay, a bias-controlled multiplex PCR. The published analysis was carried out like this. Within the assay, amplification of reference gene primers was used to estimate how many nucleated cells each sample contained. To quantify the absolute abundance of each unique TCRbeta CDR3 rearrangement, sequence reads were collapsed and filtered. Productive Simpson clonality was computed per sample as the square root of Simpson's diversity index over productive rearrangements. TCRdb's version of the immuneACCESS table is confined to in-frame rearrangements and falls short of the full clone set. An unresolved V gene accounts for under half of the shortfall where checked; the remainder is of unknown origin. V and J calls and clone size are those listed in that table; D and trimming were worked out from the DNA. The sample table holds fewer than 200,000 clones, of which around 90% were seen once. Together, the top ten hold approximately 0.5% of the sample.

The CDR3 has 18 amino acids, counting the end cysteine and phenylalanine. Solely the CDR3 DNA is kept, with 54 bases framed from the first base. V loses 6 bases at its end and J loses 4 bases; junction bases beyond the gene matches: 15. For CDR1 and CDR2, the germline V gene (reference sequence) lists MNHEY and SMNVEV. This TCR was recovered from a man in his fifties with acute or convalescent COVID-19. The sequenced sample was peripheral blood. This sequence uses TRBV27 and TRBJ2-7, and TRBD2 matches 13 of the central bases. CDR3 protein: CASSLRARGLAGLYEQYF. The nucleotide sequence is TGTGCCAGCAGCCTTAGGGCGAGGGGACTAGCGGGACTATACGAGCAGTACTTC.